This is a list of T cell receptor beta chains from one sample in a study of human T cells and chemical hapten exposure. TCRdb independently ran MiXCR on the RACE reads; one entry per CDR3 protein. The table includes 300,000 to 400,000 distinct CDR3 sequences, around 7% detected once. Specimen: whole blood, collected in connection with sensitization to the hapten diphenylcyclopropenone (DPC). The origin of the receptors is a woman younger than 30 with alopecia areata. Some clones in this sample may be carry-over from other donors' samples. Both conserved end residues are part of each CDR3. A D gene is named only where the DNA matches it firmly. Part of the rows lack a size; the others show once, few, many or a class for expanded clones.

J gene,V gene,D gene,clone size,CDR3 DNA,CDR3 protein
TRBJ1-2,TRBV28,TRBD1,.,TGTGCCAGCATCTCGAGCGGGACAGGCCCGTATGGCTACACCTTC,CASISSGTGPYGYTF
TRBJ1-4,TRBV7-8,.,few,TGTGCCAGCAGCTTAGAACTCCTTGGGACCTTAAATGAAAAACTGTTTTTT,CASSLELLGTLNEKLFF
TRBJ2-2,TRBV6-1,TRBD1,many,TGTGCCAGCAGTGAGGGGACAGGGTCCTCCGGGGAGCTGTTTTTT,CASSEGTGSSGELFF
TRBJ2-1,TRBV29-1,.,few,TGCAGCGTTGTCCGGGGGGCCAACAATGAGCAGTTCTTC,CSVVRGANNEQFF
TRBJ1-2,TRBV3-1,.,.,TGTGCCAGCAGCCAAGAGAACAGTTATAGCTACACCTTC,CASSQENSYSYTF
TRBJ2-3,TRBV9,TRBD2,many,TGTGCCAGCAGCGTAGTAGCGGGGGGATCAGATACGCAGTATTTT,CASSVVAGGSDTQYF
TRBJ1-4,TRBV20-1,.,many,TGCAGTGCTAGAGGGGGCCCTAATGAAAAACTGTTTTTT,CSARGGPNEKLFF
TRBJ2-3,TRBV24-1,.,few,TGTGCCACCAGTGATTTGGGCAGCCTAGGGGATACGCAGTATTTT,CATSDLGSLGDTQYF
TRBJ2-2,TRBV6-5,.,once,TGTGCCAGCGGGGGTATCACCGGGGAGCTGTTTTTT,CASGGITGELFF
TRBJ2-3,TRBV4-3,.,.,TGCGCCAGCAGCCAATCTCTGCCGGATACGCAGTATTTT,CASSQSLPDTQYF
TRBJ1-2,TRBV10-3,.,.,TGTGCCATCAGTCCTAACCGGGACCACTATGGCTACACCTTC,CAISPNRDHYGYTF
TRBJ2-7,TRBV6-2/TRBV6-3,.,.,TGTGCCAGCAGATCGGGGGGCGTCTACGAGCAGTACTTC,CASRSGGVYEQYF
TRBJ2-3,TRBV6-5,TRBD2,few,TGTGCCTGCAGCCGGGGGGATACAGATACGCAGTATTTT,CACSRGDTDTQYF
TRBJ1-3,TRBV20-1,.,few,TGCAGTGCTTGGGGAAACACCATATATTTT,CSAWGNTIYF
TRBJ1-1,TRBV2,.,.,TGTGCCAGCTCCGGCGCGTGGATCACTGAAGCTTTCTTT,CASSGAWITEAFF
TRBJ1-2,TRBV6-2/TRBV6-3,TRBD1,few,TGTGCCAGCAGGTCCGCCGACAGGGCAGTCGGCTACACCTTC,CASRSADRAVGYTF
TRBJ2-1,TRBV7-9,.,.,TGTGCCAGCAGCTCCCTCAGTGGGCAGAGCTCCTACAATGAGCAGTTCTTC,CASSSLSGQSSYNEQFF
TRBJ2-5,TRBV6-5,TRBD1,few,TGTGCCAGCAGTTACTGGACAGGGGGTGGAGAGACCCAGTACTTC,CASSYWTGGGETQYF
TRBJ2-5,TRBV7-9,.,few,TGTGCCAGCAGCTTGGGTACGGGGAATCAAGAGACCCAGTACTTC,CASSLGTGNQETQYF
TRBJ2-2,TRBV15,.,few,TGTGCCACCAGCAGACCGGGCCCCGGGGAGCTGTTTTTT,CATSRPGPGELFF
TRBJ1-4,TRBV18,.,many,TGTGCCAGCTCACCACCCGGGACAACTAATGAAAAACTGTTTTTT,CASSPPGTTNEKLFF
TRBJ2-3,TRBV7-2,.,.,TGTGCCAGCAGCTTAGATACTATTGGCACAGATACGCAGTATTTT,CASSLDTIGTDTQYF
TRBJ2-3,TRBV7-9,.,many,TGTGCCAGCAGCTTTGGGGGTCCAGATACGCAGTATTTT,CASSFGGPDTQYF
TRBJ2-3,TRBV5-3,TRBD2,.,TGTGCCAGAAGCTTGGAGGCCCTGGTAGCGGGGGGGCCAACAGATACGCAGTATTTT,CARSLEALVAGGPTDTQYF
TRBJ1-4,TRBV12-5,.,many,TGTGCTAGTGGTTCGCAGATCGCCGAAAAACTGTTTTTT,CASGSQIAEKLFF
TRBJ1-2,TRBV6-5,TRBD1,few,TGTGCCAGCAGTAACAGGGGCCGGGGATATGGCTACACCTTC,CASSNRGRGYGYTF
TRBJ1-1,TRBV2,.,.,TGTGCCAGCAGTGGGGCAGCCAACACTGAAGCTTTCTTT,CASSGAANTEAFF
TRBJ2-7,TRBV7-8,TRBD1,medium-sized,TGTGCCAGCAGAGCCGGGACAGGTACCTACGAGCAGTACTTC,CASRAGTGTYEQYF
TRBJ1-2,TRBV14,.,.,TGTGCCAGCAGCCAGGGACCGACAGATGGCTACACCTTC,CASSQGPTDGYTF
TRBJ1-3,TRBV4-1,.,.,TGCGCCAGCAGCCACAACTCTGGAAACACCATATATTTT,CASSHNSGNTIYF
TRBJ1-4,TRBV14,.,.,TGTGCCAGCAGCGACGAGAGCGAAAAACTGTTTTTT,CASSDESEKLFF
TRBJ1-1,TRBV12-3/TRBV12-4,.,.,TGTGCCAGCAGTTTCGCGCAGTCTGAAGCTTTCTTT,CASSFAQSEAFF
TRBJ1-2,TRBV7-3,.,few,TGTGCCAGCAGCCCTGGGACTCAGGGCTACTATGGCTACACCTTC,CASSPGTQGYYGYTF
TRBJ2-3,TRBV2,.,few,TGTGCCAGCACTTCCGCCCCCAGCACAGATACGCAGTATTTT,CASTSAPSTDTQYF
TRBJ2-3,TRBV12-3/TRBV12-4,TRBD2,.,TGTGCCAGCAGTTTATTTTCGGGGGGGGAAGCAGATACGCAGTATTTT,CASSLFSGGEADTQYF
TRBJ2-7,TRBV5-1,TRBD1,.,TGCGCCAGCAGCTTGGCAGGGGGCGACGAGCAGTACTTC,CASSLAGGDEQYF
TRBJ2-1,TRBV15,TRBD2,.,TGTGCCACCAGCAGAGGTGGGACTAGCGGGGTGCGAGGTGAGCAGTTCTTC,CATSRGGTSGVRGEQFF
TRBJ2-5,TRBV29-1,TRBD1,.,TGCAGCGTTGGGGGGACAGGGGTAGAGACCCAGTACTTC,CSVGGTGVETQYF
TRBJ2-5,TRBV28,.,.,TGTGCCAGCAGTTCCATCGGGACACCACAAGAGACCCAGTACTTC,CASSSIGTPQETQYF
TRBJ1-1,TRBV4-3,TRBD1,medium-sized,TGCGCCAGCAGCCAAGATCCCGCAGGGGGCGGCACTGAAGCTTTCTTT,CASSQDPAGGGTEAFF
TRBJ1-2,TRBV27,.,few,TGTGCCAGCAGTCCATCCAGGAGCCGCCGGCCCTATGGCTACACCTTC,CASSPSRSRRPYGYTF
TRBJ2-3,TRBV7-8,.,.,TGTGCCAGCAGCCGACGGGGGGCGGGGGCCGGAGATACGCAGTATTTT,CASSRRGAGAGDTQYF
TRBJ2-4,TRBV20-1,.,many,TGCAGTGCTGAGGCTTACCTCGCCAAAAACATTCAGTACTTC,CSAEAYLAKNIQYF
TRBJ2-7,TRBV6-5,.,few,TGTGCCAGCAGTCCCGAGGGGGGTCCAGCGGGGTACGAGCAGTACTTC,CASSPEGGPAGYEQYF
TRBJ1-2,TRBV25-1,TRBD1,.,TGTGCCAGCAGACGGGACAGCCCCTATGGCTACACCTTC,CASRRDSPYGYTF